This entry lists 24 T cell receptor beta chains sequenced from one sample in a study of T cell responses to AZD1222 COVID-19 vaccine listed by TCRdb under 2021. The time point label on this specimen signifies: baseline before first vaccination. The method was the immunoSEQ multiplex PCR assay. The clones in this table, taken by TCRdb from immuneACCESS, are in-frame only. Not every clone is retained; where verified, under half of the shortfall comes from an unresolved V gene, and the cause of the rest is unknown. This sample holds about 190,000 clones; 92% were observed only once. The ten biggest clones cover 1% to 1.5% of the sample. This material consisted of peripheral blood, taken on day 0 of AZD1222 vaccination. These receptors all stem from an adult in good health.

This chain joins TRBV6-5 and TRBJ1-1; D gene ambiguous. Germline V lookup: CDR1 MNHEY, CDR2 SVGAGI. Trimming shortened V by 6 bases and J by 4 bases, and 12 bases separated the two germline ends. CDR3 length equals 13 residues. In DNA, the CDR3 is TGTGCCAGCAGCTTTGGACCTGGCACTGAAGCTTTCTTT. It codes for CASSFGPGTEAFF.

This clone was recorded only once. The genes are TRBV5-1 and TRBJ1-2; 9 bases agree with TRBD1. J was trimmed by 8 bases and V by 0 bases; bases with no gene match: 8. CDR1 SGHRS and CDR2 YFSETQ come from the germline V gene. The CDR3 is made up of 15 amino acids. CDR3 nucleotides: TGCGCCAGCAGCTTGGAGGCACAGGGGGCTGGCGGCTACACCTTC. Translating it yields CASSLEAQGAGGYTF.

This clone has only one observation. The rearrangement links TRBV18 to TRBJ1-1; the D is unclear. Trimming took 0 bases from V and 7 from J, leaving 12 bases between them. There are 14 residues in the CDR3. Germline V CDR1 and CDR2: KGHSH, LQKENI. CDR3 region: CASSPPVTRSEAFF. In DNA form, the CDR3 reads TGTGCCAGCTCACCACCGGTGACACGAAGTGAAGCTTTCTTT.

To note about this clone: This sample also contains other DNA sequences that code for the same CDR3. The chain links TRBV5-1 to TRBJ2-3; D might be TRBD2 (5 bases). V gave up 2 bases and J gave up 6 bases, with 10 bases separating them. Germline loops: CDR1 SGHRS, CDR2 YFSETQ. This CDR3 is 13 amino acids long. The CDR3 is CASSFPGEDTQYF. CDR3 coding DNA: TGCGCCAGCAGCTTCCCCGGGGAGGATACGCAGTATTTT.

This chain links TRBV7-8 with TRBJ1-1, with D maybe TRBD1 (6 bases). Trimming removed 5 bases at V and 3 bases at J, with 13 bases between. This CDR3 has 14 amino acids. The germline CDR1 and CDR2 sequences are SGHVS and FQNEAQ. The CDR3, as DNA: TGTGCCAGCAGCCCCGGACAGATTCACACTGAAGCTTTCTTT. It yields the protein CASSPGQIHTEAFF.

This clone showed up just once. The chain uses TRBV19 and TRBJ1-3, with a weak D call TRBD1 (5 bases). Looked up from germline, CDR1 is LNHDA and CDR2 is SQIVND (reference sequence). Between the trimmed V and J ends, which lost 4 bases and 2 bases, there was a span of 9 bases. The CDR3 extends over 14 amino acids. In nucleotides, the CDR3 is TGTGCCAGTAGTAACGGGGGAGCTGGAAACACCATATATTTT. It specifies CASSNGGAGNTIYF.

This chain connects TRBV7-2 to TRBJ1-1; no clear D. The germline V gene has CDR1 SGHTA and CDR2 FQGNSA. Trimming shortened V by 0 bases and J by 7 bases, and 9 bases separated the two germline ends. The CDR3 totals 13 residues. The DNA of the CDR3 is TGTGCCAGCAGCTTAGCGGTGAGGAATGAAGCTTTCTTT. It is translated as CASSLAVRNEAFF.

This sequence joins TRBV5-1 and TRBJ1-1, with 9 nucleotides matching TRBD1. V shed 1 base, J shed 5 bases, and the junction held 6 bases outside the gene matches. The CDR3 extends over 15 amino acids. Germline CDR1 is SGHRS and CDR2 is YFSETQ. CDR3 region: CASSLTQGARTEAFF. The CDR3 DNA sequence: TGCGCCAGCAGCTTGACACAGGGGGCGAGAACTGAAGCTTTCTTT.

This chain links TRBV18 with TRBJ2-4; 7 bases map to TRBD1. CDR1 is KGHSH and CDR2 is LQKENI in the germline V gene. The V segment lost 4 bases and the J segment 3 bases; nucleotides outside the gene matches: 6. This CDR3 has 15 residues. CDR3 in amino acids: CASSQTGVGKNIQYF. CDR3 sequence (DNA): TGTGCCAGCTCACAAACAGGGGTGGGCAAAAACATTCAGTACTTC.

The chain couples TRBV27 to TRBJ1-2; weak D call: TRBD1 (5 bases). V lost 6 bases and J 7 bases, leaving 12 bases between the germline ends. The CDR3 extends over 12 amino acids. The V gene's germline CDR1 is MNHEY and CDR2 SMNVEV (reference sequence). The CDR3 DNA reads TGTGCCAGCAGAGTTGGGGCGGGTGGCTACACCTTC. This gives the protein CASRVGAGGYTF.

The J gene is TRBJ2-2, the V gene TRBV25-1; 7 nucleotides line up with TRBD2. The junction had 6 bases not matched to a gene; V was cut back by 6 bases and J by 2 bases. This CDR3 contains 15 residues. The germline V gene encodes CDR1 MGHDK and CDR2 SYGVNS. CDR3: CASSPGGSNTGELFF. The CDR3 DNA reads TGTGCCAGCAGCCCCGGGGGGTCTAACACCGGGGAGCTGTTTTTT. The whole variable domain, remainder taken from reference TRBV25-1 and TRBJ2-2, is EADIYQTPRYLVIGTGKKITLECSQTMGHDKMYWYQQDPGMELHLIHYSYGVNSTEKGDLSSESTVSRIRTEHFPLTLESARPSHTSQYLCASSPGGSNTGELFFGEGSRLTVL.

The chain joins TRBV7-9 to TRBJ1-3, with D perhaps matching TRBD1 (5 bases). Germline V gene lookup returns CDR1 SEHNR and CDR2 FQNEAQ (reference sequence). V was trimmed by 7 bases and J by 4 bases, leaving 11 bases between them. The CDR3 has 13 amino acids. Here the CDR3 DNA reads TGTGCCAGCACTCAGGGTAGGGGAAACACCATATATTTT. Protein sequence: CASTQGRGNTIYF.

The chain joins TRBV15 to TRBJ1-2; D gene uncertain. V lost 0 bases to trimming and J lost 0 bases, with 5 bases between them. Germline lookup yields CDR1 LNHNV and CDR2 YYDKDF (reference sequence). This CDR3 has 14 amino acids. CDR3 region: CATSRETTNYGYTF. In DNA form, the CDR3 reads TGTGCCACCAGCAGAGAAACCACTAACTATGGCTACACCTTC.

The chain has TRBV5-4 and TRBJ1-1, with 9 nucleotides matching TRBD1. The CDR3 consists of 14 residues. Germline V CDR1 and CDR2: SGHNT, YYREEE (reference sequence). The V and J ends lost 4 bases and 1 base, in that order; junction bases with no gene match: 2. The CDR3 reads CASSPTGGNTEAFF. Here the CDR3 DNA reads TGTGCCAGCAGCCCGACAGGGGGGAACACTGAAGCTTTCTTT.

This clone appeared once. This chain joins TRBV3-1 (or the pseudogene TRBV3-2) and TRBJ1-2; unclear D gene. The CDR3 has 13 amino acids. From germline, CDR1 is LGHDT and CDR2 YNNKEL (reference sequence). V lost 2 bases and J 3 bases, leaving 7 bases between the germline ends. The CDR3, as DNA: TGTGCCAGCAGCCAAATTTCGGACTATGGCTACACCTTC. Translation gives CASSQISDYGYTF.

On this clone itself: The sample carries other DNA sequences with the same CDR3. This sequence joins TRBV7-2 and TRBJ1-1, with 7 nucleotides matching TRBD1. Germline lookup yields CDR1 SGHTA and CDR2 FQGNSA. This CDR3 has 14 amino acids. Trimming at V came to 3 bases and at J to 5 bases, leaving 6 bases not matched to a gene. DNA for the CDR3: TGTGCCAGCAGCTTCGGCAGGGGGAATACTGAAGCTTTCTTT. This translates into CASSFGRGNTEAFF.

The chain joins TRBV12-3 or TRBV12-4 to TRBJ1-5; no clear D gene. Trimming took off 6 bases at V and 11 bases at J, with 11 bases between the two ends. This CDR3 is built from 11 residues. The CDR3 DNA reads TGTGCCAGCAGCAACAGCCAGTCCCAGCATTTT. Encoded protein: CASSNSQSQHF.

The genes are TRBV28 and TRBJ1-2; D remains unclear. The V gene's germline CDR1 is MDHEN and CDR2 SYDVKM. CDR3 length: 15 amino acids. V dropped 5 bases and J dropped 6 bases, with 19 bases sitting between them. The CDR3 loop is CASSPINSLANGYTF. In DNA, the CDR3 is TGTGCCAGCAGTCCTATTAATAGTTTGGCGAATGGCTACACCTTC.

The V and J genes are TRBV29-1 and TRBJ1-1; 7 bases are shared with TRBD1. With V trimmed by 1 base and J by 6 bases, 2 bases remained unmatched. The CDR3 extends over 12 amino acids. From germline, CDR1 is SQVTM and CDR2 ANQGSEA. The CDR3, as DNA: TGCAGCGTTGAAGTGAGGGGGCCTGAAGCTTTCTTT. This sequence encodes CSVEVRGPEAFF.

This clone was detected a few times. The chain joins TRBV7-2 to TRBJ1-2, with 7 bases aligning to TRBD1. CDR1 is SGHTA, CDR2 FQGNSA, per germline. This CDR3 region has 14 residues. Losses at the gene ends were 1 base for V and 6 bases for J; bases not matched to a gene: 5. The CDR3 spells CASSLDRGGDGYTF. CDR3 nucleotides: TGTGCCAGCAGCTTAGACAGGGGAGGTGATGGCTACACCTTC.

J is TRBJ2-1 and V is TRBV7-6, with 9 positions matching TRBD2. With 3 bases clipped from V and 5 bases from J, the junction kept 14 bases outside the gene matches. Germline CDR1 and CDR2: SGHVS and FNYEAQ. CDR3 length equals 18 residues. The CDR3 sequence: CASSLRAGGVRWDNEQFF. The CDR3 DNA is TGTGCCAGCAGCTTGAGAGCGGGGGGCGTAAGGTGGGACAATGAGCAGTTCTTC.

The J gene is TRBJ1-5, the V gene TRBV6-1; TRBD1 is a possible D gene (5 bases). This CDR3 region has 18 residues. Trimming left V 0 bases short and J 7 bases short, with 22 bases between. CDR1 is MNHNS, CDR2 SASEGT, per germline. The CDR3 loop reads CASSEAQYPGTMRQPQHF. CDR3 sequence (DNA): TGTGCCAGCAGTGAAGCGCAGTATCCAGGGACCATGCGCCAGCCCCAGCATTTT.

This clone was counted only a few times. The chain carries TRBV6-5 and TRBJ1-5; a possible D gene is TRBD1 (5 bases). Germline V CDR1 and CDR2: MNHEY, SVGAGI. The germline V and J ends were trimmed by 3 bases and 6 bases, with 9 bases remaining between them. The CDR3 spans 13 residues. The CDR3 loop is CASSYVGGQPQHF. In DNA form, the CDR3 reads TGTGCCAGCAGTTATGTTGGGGGTCAGCCCCAGCATTTT.

This chain uses TRBV3-1 (or the pseudogene TRBV3-2) with TRBJ1-6; D uncertain. The V end lost 1 base, the J end lost 9 bases, and 7 bases lay between the germline ends. The CDR3 consists of 13 residues. The germline V gene encodes CDR1 LGHDT and CDR2 YNNKEL (reference sequence). CDR3 protein: CASSQGTRSPLHF. CDR3 sequence (DNA): TGTGCCAGCAGCCAAGGGACGCGTTCACCCCTCCACTTT.